This T cell receptor beta chain was identified in a study of blood T cell repertoires in COVID-19. The overall study: The United States, Italy and Spain were the sources of the acute and convalescent COVID-19 samples.

The authors' processing: Reference gene primer amplification yielded estimated nucleated cell counts. The protocol was immunoSEQ multiplex PCR, while the TCRdb copy is restricted to in-frame clones and leaves out a portion. Clone size and V and J calls were adopted from that table, with D and trimming inferred from the DNA. The sample carries about 170,000 clones, approximately 82% recorded once. CDR1 and CDR2 from the germline V gene are SGHTA and FQGNSA. Unmatched junction bases numbered 9, after V lost 1 base and J lost 14 bases. This CDR3 is built from 14 residues. The sample consisted of peripheral blood. The origin of this receptor is a woman in her sixties or seventies who had recovered from COVID-19. The gene calls are TRBV7-2 and TRBJ2-1, with 9 nucleotides matching TRBD2. For the CDR3, the DNA is TGTGCCAGCAGCTTAGGGTTGCGGGAGGGCCGGGAGTTCTTC. Its protein product is CASSLGLREGREFF.